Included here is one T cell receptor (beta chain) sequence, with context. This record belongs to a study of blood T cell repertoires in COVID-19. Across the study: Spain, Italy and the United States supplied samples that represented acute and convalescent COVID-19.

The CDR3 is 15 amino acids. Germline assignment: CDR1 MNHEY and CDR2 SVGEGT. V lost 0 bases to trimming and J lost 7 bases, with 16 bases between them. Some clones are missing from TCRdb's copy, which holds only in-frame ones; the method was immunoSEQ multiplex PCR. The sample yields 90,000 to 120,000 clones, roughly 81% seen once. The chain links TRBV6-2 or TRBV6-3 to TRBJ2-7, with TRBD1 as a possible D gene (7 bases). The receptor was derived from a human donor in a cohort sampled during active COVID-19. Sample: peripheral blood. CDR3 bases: TGTGCCAGCAGTTACTCGATGGAGGGGGCAAGGGAGCAGTACTTC. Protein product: CASSYSMEGAREQYF.